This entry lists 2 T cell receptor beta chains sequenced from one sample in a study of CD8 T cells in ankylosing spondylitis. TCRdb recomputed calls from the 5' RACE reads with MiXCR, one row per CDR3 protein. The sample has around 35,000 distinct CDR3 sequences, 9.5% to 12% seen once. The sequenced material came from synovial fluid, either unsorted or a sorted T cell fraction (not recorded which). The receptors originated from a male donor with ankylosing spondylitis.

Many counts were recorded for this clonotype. CDR3: CASSLLPGLVYEQYF. The CDR3 nucleotides are TGTGCCAGCAGTTTGCTACCGGGACTAGTCTACGAGCAGTACTTC. The chain links TRBV27 to TRBJ2-7; 8 nucleotides align to TRBD2. Germline CDR1 reads MNHEY; CDR2 reads SMNVEV (reference sequence). This CDR3 contains 15 residues. V shed 3 bases, J shed 3 bases, and the junction held 7 bases outside the gene matches.

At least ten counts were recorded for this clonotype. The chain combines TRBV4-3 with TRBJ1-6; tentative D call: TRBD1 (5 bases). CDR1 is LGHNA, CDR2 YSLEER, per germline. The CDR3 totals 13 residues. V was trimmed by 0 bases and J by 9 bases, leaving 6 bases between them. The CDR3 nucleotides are TGCGCCAGCAGCCAAGAAGGGGTTTCACCCCTCCACTTT. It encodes CASSQEGVSPLHF.